The TCR beta chain described here comes from a study of identical twins (dated by TCRdb to 2016 to 2018). Notes on the research overall: To test whether fetal clonotypes persist, this study deep-sequenced TCR alpha and beta repertoires from monozygotic twins, from unrelated adults of various ages, and from cord blood. Replicate twin experiments were performed at different times using different library preparation protocols to rule out contamination.

Study-wide findings and limitations: Zero-insertion analyses could be partly confounded by invariant T cells such as MAIT and iNKT, though diverse VJ usage argued against such confounding for most clonotypes. In beta out-of-frame sequences, excess twin sharing was weaker, because having fewer shared sequences lowered the signal-to-noise ratio. Out-of-frame TCR alpha sharing in monozygotic twins was systematically underestimated by recombination models, whereas sharing between unrelated individuals was in agreement with the recombination models. Because the same donors could not be followed over many years, conclusions were based on cross-sectional statistical analysis. Compared with coincidental sharing between unrelated individuals, out-of-frame TCR alpha sequences shared between twins showed an excess of sequences with low generation probability. Fewer insertions were carried by abundant cord blood beta clonotypes; a weaker similar trend was observed in young adult naive repertoires, while no such trend was observed in memory repertoires.

All donors were healthy Caucasians. The twin cohort comprised three pairs of female monozygotic twins, all aged about 18 to 29 years. Positive isolation kits from Invitrogen were used to isolate the CD4+ and CD8+ T cell populations. A note on this clonotype: Its antigen target is currently unknown. Nothing much larger sits one base from this clone, and base qualities are not available.

Library method: 5' RACE. The reads were generated on an Illumina HiSeq 2000. Template switching introduced a universal primer binding site; the final cDNA contained a unique molecular identifier, enabling accurate counting of TCR cDNA molecules. First-strand cDNA for TCR alpha and beta chains was synthesized from specific primers in the conserved constant-segment region. To control for contamination, every cDNA library was double barcoded, receiving both a SMART-Mk sample barcode and Illumina barcodes. TruSeq adapter sequences and Illumina sample barcodes were added in two successive PCR steps. Sequencing of the TCR alpha and beta cDNA libraries was done on the Illumina HiSeq platform using custom primers. On the authors' methods: MiGEC was used to process raw reads and extract unique molecular identifiers, and MiXCR was used to find CDR3 positions. For each individual, recombination models were inferred using an EM algorithm with the repgenHMM and IGoR tools. Shared clonotype analysis was performed with the tcR package in R, normalizing sharing by the product of cloneset sizes. Out-of-frame nonproductive sequences were analyzed to study raw recombination free of thymic and clonal selection effects. TCRdb itself trimmed the public reads at Q25 with fastp, ran MiXCR and retained productive beta chains. Every CDR3 protein is listed once, alongside the most common genes and DNA of its rows. The V and J calls, along with clone size, are taken from TCRdb and not from the paper's own processing. The sample table records some 190,000 distinct CDR3 sequences; roughly 15% of these occur just once. Over 35% of the sample belongs to the ten largest clones.

At the junction V is shortened by 0 bases and J by 6 bases, with 15 bases in between. Inclusive of the bounding cysteine and phenylalanine, the CDR3 is 15 residues long. Only CDR3 DNA is held: 45 bases, read in frame from base 1. The germline V gene encodes CDR1 MGHRA and CDR2 YSYEKL. The sample was also reused in another study, on T cells expressing NK-cell markers. Taken from the second paper: TCR beta-chain repertoires were profiled in sorted CD3+CD56+NKG2C+, CD3+CD56+NKG2C- and CD3+CD56-NKG2C+ T-cell subsets from eight donors. Among the eight sequenced donors, only one was HCMV-seronegative, while the other seven were HCMV-seropositive. In several experiments an anti-gammadeltaTCR antibody was added to restrict sorting to alphabetaTCR-expressing T cells. In roughly 6 donors, the dominant CD3+CD56+NKG2C+ clonotypes ranked among the top 10 CD8+ clonotypes, making up 1.0-7.0% of CD8+ T cells. Those dominant clonotypes were again the most abundant among CD3+CD56-NKG2C+ cells in a handful of donors, at about 25-65%. Whether the expanded NKG2C-expressing T cell clones were specific for HCMV antigens was left unclear. The eight sequenced donors were randomly selected healthy volunteers, three men and five women. A commercial ELISA kit detecting HCMV-specific IgG in serum was used to determine HCMV serostatus. Reads were demultiplexed and grouped by UMI with MIGEC, and clonotypes were assembled and quantified with MiTCR. To exclude erroneous sequences, only TCR cDNA sequences supported by at least two reads were retained. The tcR package was used for downstream repertoire analysis, with clonotypes matched between fractions based on CDR3 nucleotide sequence plus V segment. VDJmatch was used to annotate antigen specificity against VDJdb, with one amino acid substitution allowed in CDR3.

The sequenced material came from CD8+ T cells sorted from blood. The rearrangement joined TRBV4-1 to TRBJ2-7, with TRBD2 tentatively as D gene (5 bases match). The receptor comes from a woman aged 18-29 years in good health. The CDR3 corresponds to CASSQESGWAAEQYF. The bases read TGCGCCAGCAGCCAAGAATCGGGATGGGCGGCCGAGCAGTACTTC.